The rows below give T cell receptor beta chains drawn from one sample of a study of Graves' ophthalmopathy and Graves' hyperthyroidism. One entry per CDR3 protein, called by TCRdb with MiXCR from the multiplex PCR reads. Of about 500,000 distinct CDR3 sequences detected, under 40% appear once; the ten largest clones hold roughly 4%. Input material: peripheral blood or thyroid tissue (not recorded which). Source of these receptors: an adult man with Graves' hyperthyroidism. Each CDR3 is given with its conserved first and last residue. The D gene is left open where the match is weak.

j_call cdr3_length v_call d_call cdr3_aa
TRBJ1-6 18 TRBV7-2 NA CASSNRGPLTGWDSPLHF
TRBJ1-1 15 TRBV4-2 TRBD1 CASSLMGQGNTEAFF
TRBJ1-2 16 TRBV20-1 TRBD1 CSASGSNRGIRYGYTF
TRBJ1-5 14 TRBV5-8 NA CASSLDRSNQPQHF
TRBJ2-7 11 TRBV7-9 NA CAWRNFREQYF
TRBJ1-1 14 TRBV6-5 NA CASSSTTENTEAFF
TRBJ2-7 13 TRBV10-2 TRBD2 CASRTSGPYEQYF
TRBJ1-1 12 TRBV28 TRBD1 CASSIRDRKAFF
TRBJ1-1 15 TRBV10-3 NA CAISDPVRENTEAFF
TRBJ1-2 11 TRBV7-4 TRBD1 CAHDRGDGYTF
TRBJ2-7 12 TRBV13 NA CASSLGQSPQYF
TRBJ1-2 13 TRBV20-1 NA CSASPQGTYGYTF
TRBJ2-1 16 TRBV10-3 NA CAISDLGQDSNNEQFF
TRBJ2-7 14 TRBV6-6 NA CASTPGGRNHEQYF
TRBJ2-7 16 TRBV7-8 NA CASSLANRVWLHEQYF
TRBJ2-2 16 TRBV11-3 NA CASSFQTFGNTGELFF
TRBJ1-5 15 TRBV4-2 NA CASSQETVGRQPQHF
TRBJ2-7 13 TRBV12-3/TRBV12-4 NA CASRSDSPYEQYF